This T cell receptor beta chain was captured in a study of T-cell reconstitution after alpha-beta-depleted transplantation in children. Study-wide points: A year post-transplant, T-cell counts and diversity derived mostly from newly produced T cells. The origin of alpha-beta T cells about two months after transplant was reportedly several hundred expanded graft clones. Recipient T cells and thymic progenitors that survived were the source of the high TCRbeta diversity seen at day 60 in some patients.

This clonotype was observed a few times. Antigen specificity is unknown. Unique molecular identifiers featured in how the TCRbeta library was prepared. TCRdb re-derived calls from the PCR reads in MiXCR, one entry per CDR3 protein. The table records fewer than 1 million distinct CDR3 sequences, roughly 15% of them present only once. CDR1 and CDR2 from the germline V gene are WNHNN and SYGVQD (reference sequence). The ends were cut back, 5 bases at V and 1 base at J, with 12 bases in the middle. The CDR3 length is 14 residues. Sequenced here: PBMCs, mostly from graft donor cells, sampled 360 days after TCRalphabeta/CD19-depleted stem cell transplant. The V and J genes are TRBV10-1 and TRBJ2-7; maybe TRBD1 (6 bases). The sequence was collected from a male patient younger than 18 who had a stem cell transplant for acute lymphoblastic leukemia, so the T cells may come from the graft donor. CDR3: CASSRDTRSYEQYF. The CDR3, as DNA: TGCGCCAGCAGTAGGGACACCCGTTCCTACGAGCAGTACTTC.